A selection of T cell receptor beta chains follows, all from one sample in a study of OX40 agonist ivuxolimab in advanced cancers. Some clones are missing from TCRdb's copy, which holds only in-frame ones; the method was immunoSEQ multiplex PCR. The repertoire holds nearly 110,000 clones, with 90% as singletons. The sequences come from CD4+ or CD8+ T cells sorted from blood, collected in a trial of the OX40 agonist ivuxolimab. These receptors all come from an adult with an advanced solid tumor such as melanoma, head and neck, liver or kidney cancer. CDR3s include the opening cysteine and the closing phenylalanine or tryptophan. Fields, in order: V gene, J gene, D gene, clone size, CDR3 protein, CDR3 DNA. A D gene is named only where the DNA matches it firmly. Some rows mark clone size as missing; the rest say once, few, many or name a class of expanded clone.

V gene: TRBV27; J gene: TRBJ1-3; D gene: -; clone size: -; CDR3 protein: CASSLGTPGTIYF; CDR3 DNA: TGTGCCAGCAGTTTAGGCACCCCCGGCACCATATATTTT
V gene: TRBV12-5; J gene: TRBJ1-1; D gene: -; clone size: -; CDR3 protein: CASGPPGERFNTEAFF; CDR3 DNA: TGTGCTAGTGGTCCCCCCGGAGAACGGTTCAACACTGAAGCTTTCTTT
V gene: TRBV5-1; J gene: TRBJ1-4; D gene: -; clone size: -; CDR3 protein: CASSLQGRGEEKLFF; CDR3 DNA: TGCGCCAGCAGCTTGCAGGGTCGCGGTGAGGAAAAACTGTTTTTT
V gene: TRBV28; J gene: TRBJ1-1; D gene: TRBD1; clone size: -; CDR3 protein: CASSLVRGLDTEAFF; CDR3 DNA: TGTGCCAGCAGTTTAGTAAGGGGGCTCGACACTGAAGCTTTCTTT
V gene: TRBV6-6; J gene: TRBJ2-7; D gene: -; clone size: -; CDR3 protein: CASSYGRAEQYF; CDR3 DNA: TGTGCCAGCAGTTACGGCAGGGCCGAGCAGTACTTC
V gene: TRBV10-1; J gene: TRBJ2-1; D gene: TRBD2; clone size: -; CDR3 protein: CASSESLAGGSEQFF; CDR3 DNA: TGCGCCAGCAGTGAGTCGTTAGCGGGGGGGAGTGAGCAGTTCTTC
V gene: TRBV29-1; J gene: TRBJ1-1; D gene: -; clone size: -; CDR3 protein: CSVAHRTPLF; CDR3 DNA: TGCAGCGTAGCCCATCGTACCCCCCTCTTT
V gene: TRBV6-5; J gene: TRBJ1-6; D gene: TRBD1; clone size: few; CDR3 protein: CASNTGGADSPLHF; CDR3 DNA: TGTGCCAGCAATACAGGGGGCGCCGATTCACCCCTCCACTTT
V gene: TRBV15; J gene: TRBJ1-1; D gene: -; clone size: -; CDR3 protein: CATSRKSDGMRMNTEAFF; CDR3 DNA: TGTGCCACCAGCAGGAAATCTGACGGTATGCGCATGAACACTGAAGCTTTCTTT
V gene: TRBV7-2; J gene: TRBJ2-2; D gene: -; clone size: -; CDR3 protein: CASSLVSGSGTGELFF; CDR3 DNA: TGTGCCAGCAGCTTGGTTTCGGGCTCGGGCACCGGGGAGCTGTTTTTT
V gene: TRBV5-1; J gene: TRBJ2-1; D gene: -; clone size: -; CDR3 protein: CASSLSGSYNEQFF; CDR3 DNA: TGCGCCAGCAGCTTGAGTGGCTCCTACAATGAGCAGTTCTTC
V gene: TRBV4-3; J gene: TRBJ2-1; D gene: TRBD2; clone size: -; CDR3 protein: CASSQDRLAGGYNEQFF; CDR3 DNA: TGCGCCAGCAGCCAAGATAGACTAGCGGGGGGTTACAATGAGCAGTTCTTC
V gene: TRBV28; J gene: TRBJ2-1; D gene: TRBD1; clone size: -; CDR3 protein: CASRRQGPLDEQFF; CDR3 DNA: TGTGCCAGCAGACGACAGGGACCCTTGGATGAGCAGTTCTTC
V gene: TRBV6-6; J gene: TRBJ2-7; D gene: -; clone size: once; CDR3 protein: CASQGGDEQYF; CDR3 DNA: TGTGCCAGCCAGGGGGGAGACGAGCAGTACTTC
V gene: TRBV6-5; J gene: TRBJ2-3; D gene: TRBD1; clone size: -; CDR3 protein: CASRPGQATDTQYF; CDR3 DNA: TGTGCCAGCCGACCGGGACAGGCCACAGATACGCAGTATTTT
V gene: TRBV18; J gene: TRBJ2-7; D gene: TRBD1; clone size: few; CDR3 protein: CASSLSTGENEQYF; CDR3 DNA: TGTGCCAGCTCCCTGTCGACAGGGGAGAACGAGCAGTACTTC
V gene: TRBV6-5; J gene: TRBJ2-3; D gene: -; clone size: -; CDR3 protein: CASSYWAVTSTDTQYF; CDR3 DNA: TGTGCCAGCAGTTACTGGGCGGTAACTAGCACAGATACGCAGTATTTT
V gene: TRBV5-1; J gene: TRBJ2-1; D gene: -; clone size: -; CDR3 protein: CASRSYQGNEQFF; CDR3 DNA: TGCGCCAGCAGATCTTATCAGGGAAATGAGCAGTTCTTC
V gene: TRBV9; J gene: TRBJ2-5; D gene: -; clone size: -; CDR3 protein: CASSRGSQETQYF; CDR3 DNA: TGTGCCAGCAGCCGGGGGAGCCAAGAGACCCAGTACTTC
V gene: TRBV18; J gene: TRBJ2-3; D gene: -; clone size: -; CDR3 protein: CASSRGRGGDTQYF; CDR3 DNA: TGTGCCAGCTCACGCGGCAGGGGGGGCGATACGCAGTATTTT
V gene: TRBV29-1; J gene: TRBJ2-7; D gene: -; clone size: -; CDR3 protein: CSVEGQGSGEQYF; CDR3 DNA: TGCAGCGTTGAAGGCCAGGGGAGCGGCGAGCAGTACTTC
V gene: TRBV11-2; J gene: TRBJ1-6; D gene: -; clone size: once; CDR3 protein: CASSSPGGRELSPLHF; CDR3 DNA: TGTGCCAGCAGCTCCCCCGGGGGCAGGGAGCTTTCACCCCTCCACTTT
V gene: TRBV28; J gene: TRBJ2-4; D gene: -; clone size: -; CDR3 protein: CASSLGENKAKNIQYF; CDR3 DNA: TGTGCCAGCAGTTTAGGTGAAAATAAAGCCAAAAACATTCAGTACTTC
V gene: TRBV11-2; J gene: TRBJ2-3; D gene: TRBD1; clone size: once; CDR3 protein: CASSPRTGGDTQYF; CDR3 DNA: TGTGCCAGCAGCCCCCGGACAGGGGGAGATACGCAGTATTTT
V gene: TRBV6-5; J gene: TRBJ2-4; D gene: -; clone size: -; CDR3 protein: CASRREGENIQYF; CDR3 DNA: TGTGCCAGCAGGCGAGAAGGGGAAAACATTCAGTACTTC
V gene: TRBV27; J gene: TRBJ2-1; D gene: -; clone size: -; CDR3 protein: CASSLYNEQFF; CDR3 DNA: TGTGCCAGCAGTTTGTACAATGAGCAGTTCTTC
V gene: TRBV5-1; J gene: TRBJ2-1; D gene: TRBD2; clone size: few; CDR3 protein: CASSAGGRNEQFF; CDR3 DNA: TGCGCCAGCAGCGCGGGGGGGCGAAATGAGCAGTTCTTC
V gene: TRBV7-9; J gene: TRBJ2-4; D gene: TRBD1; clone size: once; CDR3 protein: CASSLGLDRGKKNIQYF; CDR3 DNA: TGTGCCAGCAGCTTGGGGCTAGACAGGGGGAAGAAAAACATTCAGTACTTC
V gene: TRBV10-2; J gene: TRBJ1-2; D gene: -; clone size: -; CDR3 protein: CASSPQGGGGYTF; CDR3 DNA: TGCGCCAGCAGTCCACAGGGTGGAGGCGGCTACACCTTC
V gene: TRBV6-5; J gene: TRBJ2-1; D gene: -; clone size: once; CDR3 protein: CASSYSSSDNEQFF; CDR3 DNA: TGTGCCAGCAGTTACTCATCCAGTGACAATGAGCAGTTCTTC
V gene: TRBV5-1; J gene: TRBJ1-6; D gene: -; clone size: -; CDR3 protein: CASSFGLSERSPLHF; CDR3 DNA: TGCGCCAGCAGCTTCGGGCTATCTGAAAGGTCACCCCTCCACTTT
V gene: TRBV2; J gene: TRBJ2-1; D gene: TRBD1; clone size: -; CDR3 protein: CASGAGGLGEQFF; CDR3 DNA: TGTGCCAGCGGAGCAGGGGGTTTAGGTGAGCAGTTCTTC
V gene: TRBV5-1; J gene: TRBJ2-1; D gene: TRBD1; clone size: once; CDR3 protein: CASSGTGGYNEQFF; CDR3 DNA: TGCGCCAGCAGCGGGACAGGGGGGTACAATGAGCAGTTCTTC